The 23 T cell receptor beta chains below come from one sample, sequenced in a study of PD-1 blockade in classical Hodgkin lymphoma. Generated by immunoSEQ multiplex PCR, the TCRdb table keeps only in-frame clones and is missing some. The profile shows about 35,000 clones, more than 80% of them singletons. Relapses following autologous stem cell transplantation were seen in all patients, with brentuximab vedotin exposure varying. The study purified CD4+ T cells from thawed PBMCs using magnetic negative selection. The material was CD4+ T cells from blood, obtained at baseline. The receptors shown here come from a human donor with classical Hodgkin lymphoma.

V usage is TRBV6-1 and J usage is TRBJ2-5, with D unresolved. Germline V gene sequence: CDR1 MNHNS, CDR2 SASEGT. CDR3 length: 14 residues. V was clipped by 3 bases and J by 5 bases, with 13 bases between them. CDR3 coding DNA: TGTGCCAGCAGTGACAATTTTGGGTTGGAGACCCAGTACTTC. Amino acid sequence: CASSDNFGLETQYF.

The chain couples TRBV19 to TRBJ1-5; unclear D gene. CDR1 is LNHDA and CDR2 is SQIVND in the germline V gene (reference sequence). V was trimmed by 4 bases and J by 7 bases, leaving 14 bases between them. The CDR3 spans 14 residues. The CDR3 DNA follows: TGTGCCAGTAGTACCATGAGCGGACGGCAGCCCCAGCATTTT. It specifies CASSTMSGRQPQHF.

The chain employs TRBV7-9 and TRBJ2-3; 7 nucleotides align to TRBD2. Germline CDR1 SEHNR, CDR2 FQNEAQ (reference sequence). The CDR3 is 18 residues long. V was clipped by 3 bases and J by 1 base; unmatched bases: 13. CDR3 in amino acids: CASSLPGGGNLRTDTQYF. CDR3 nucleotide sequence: TGTGCCAGCAGCTTGCCGGGCGGGGGAAACCTTCGCACAGATACGCAGTATTTT. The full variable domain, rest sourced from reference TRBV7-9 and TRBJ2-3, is DTGVSQNPRHKITKRGQNVTFRCDPISEHNRLYWYRQTLGQGPEFLTYFQNEAQLEKSRLLSDRFSAERPKGSFSTLEIQRTEQGDSAMYLCASSLPGGGNLRTDTQYFGPGTRLTVL.

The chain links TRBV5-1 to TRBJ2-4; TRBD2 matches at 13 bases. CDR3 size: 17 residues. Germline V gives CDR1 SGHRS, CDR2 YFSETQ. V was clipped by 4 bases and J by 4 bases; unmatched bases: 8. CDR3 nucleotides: TGCGCCAGCAGCCACGGACTAGCGGGGGTAACAAAAAACATTCAGTACTTC. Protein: CASSHGLAGVTKNIQYF. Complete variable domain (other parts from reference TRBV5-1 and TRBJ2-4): KAGVTQTPRYLIKTRGQQVTLSCSPISGHRSVSWYQQTPGQGLQFLFEYFSETQRNKGNFPGRFSGRQFSNSRSEMNVSTLELGDSALYLCASSHGLAGVTKNIQYFGAGTRLSVL.

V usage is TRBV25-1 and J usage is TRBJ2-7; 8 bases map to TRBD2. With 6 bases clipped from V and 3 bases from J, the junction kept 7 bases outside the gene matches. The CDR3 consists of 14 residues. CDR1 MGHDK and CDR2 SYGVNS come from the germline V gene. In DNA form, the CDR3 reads TGTGCCAGCAGGGGTAGCGGGAACTTCTACGAGCAGTACTTC. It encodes CASRGSGNFYEQYF.

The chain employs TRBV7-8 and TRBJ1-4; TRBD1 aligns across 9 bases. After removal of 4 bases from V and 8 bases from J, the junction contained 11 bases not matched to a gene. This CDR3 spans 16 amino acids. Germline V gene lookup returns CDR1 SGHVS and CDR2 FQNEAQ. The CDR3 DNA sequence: TGTGCCAGCAGCTCCAGATTGGGACAGGGAAAAGAAAAACTGTTTTTT. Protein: CASSSRLGQGKEKLFF.

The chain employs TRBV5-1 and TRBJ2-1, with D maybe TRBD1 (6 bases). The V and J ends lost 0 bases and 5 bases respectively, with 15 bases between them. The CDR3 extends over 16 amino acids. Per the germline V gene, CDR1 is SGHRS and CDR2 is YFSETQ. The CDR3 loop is CASSLDPGRGHNEQFF. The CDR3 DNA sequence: TGCGCCAGCAGCTTGGACCCAGGCAGGGGTCACAATGAGCAGTTCTTC.

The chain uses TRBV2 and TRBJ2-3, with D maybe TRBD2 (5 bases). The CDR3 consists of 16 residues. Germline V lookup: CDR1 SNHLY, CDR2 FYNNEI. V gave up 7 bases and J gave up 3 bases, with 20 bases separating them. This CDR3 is CASKFRGLAVTDTQYF. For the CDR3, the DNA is TGTGCCAGCAAATTCCGGGGTCTAGCTGTGACAGATACGCAGTATTTT. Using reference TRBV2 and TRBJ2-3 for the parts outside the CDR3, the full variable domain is EPEVTQTPSHQVTQMGQEVILRCVPISNHLYFYWYRQILGQKVEFLVSFYNNEISEKSEIFDDQFSVERPDGSNFTLKIRSTKLEDSAMYFCASKFRGLAVTDTQYFGPGTRLTVL.

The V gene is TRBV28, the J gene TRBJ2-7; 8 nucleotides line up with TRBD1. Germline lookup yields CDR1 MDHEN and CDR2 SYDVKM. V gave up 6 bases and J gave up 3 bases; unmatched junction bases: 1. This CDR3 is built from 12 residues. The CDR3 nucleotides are TGTGCCAGCAGAGGGACAGGCTACGAGCAGTACTTC. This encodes CASRGTGYEQYF.

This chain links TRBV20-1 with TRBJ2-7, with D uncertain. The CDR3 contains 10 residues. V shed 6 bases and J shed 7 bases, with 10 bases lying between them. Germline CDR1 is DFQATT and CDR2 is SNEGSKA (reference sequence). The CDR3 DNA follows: TGCAGTGCCGTGACTGGAGAGCAGTACTTC. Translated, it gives CSAVTGEQYF.

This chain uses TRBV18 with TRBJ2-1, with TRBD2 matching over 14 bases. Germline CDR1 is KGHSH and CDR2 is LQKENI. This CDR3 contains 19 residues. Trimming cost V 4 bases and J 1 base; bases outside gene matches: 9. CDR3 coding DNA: TGTGCCAGCTCACAACTCGGGACTAGCGGGAGTGTATCCTACAATGAGCAGTTCTTC. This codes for CASSQLGTSGSVSYNEQFF.

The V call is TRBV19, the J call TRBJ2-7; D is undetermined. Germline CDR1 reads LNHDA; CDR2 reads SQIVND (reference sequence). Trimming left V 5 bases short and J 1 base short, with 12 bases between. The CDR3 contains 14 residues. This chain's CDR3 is CASSPRTISYEQYF. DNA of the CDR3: TGTGCCAGTAGTCCCCGGACGATATCCTACGAGCAGTACTTC. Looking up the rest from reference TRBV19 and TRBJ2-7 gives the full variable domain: DGGITQSPKYLFRKEGQNVTLSCEQNLNHDAMYWYRQDPGQGLRLIYYSQIVNDFQKGDIAEGYSVSREKKESFPLTVTSAQKNPTAFYLCASSPRTISYEQYFGPGTRLTVT.

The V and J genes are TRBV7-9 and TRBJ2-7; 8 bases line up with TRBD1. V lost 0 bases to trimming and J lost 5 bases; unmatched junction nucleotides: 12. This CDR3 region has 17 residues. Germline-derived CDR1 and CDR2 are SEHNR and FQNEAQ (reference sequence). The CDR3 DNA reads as TGTGCCAGCAGCTTAGCCCTCGATGGACAGGGCGCAAACGAGCAGTACTTC. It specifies CASSLALDGQGANEQYF.

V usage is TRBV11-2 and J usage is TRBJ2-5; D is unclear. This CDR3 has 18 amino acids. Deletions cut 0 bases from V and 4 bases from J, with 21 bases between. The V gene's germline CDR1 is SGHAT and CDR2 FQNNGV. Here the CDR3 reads CASSLDDWAQPERETQYF. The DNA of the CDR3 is TGTGCCAGCAGCTTAGATGATTGGGCGCAGCCAGAACGAGAGACCCAGTACTTC.

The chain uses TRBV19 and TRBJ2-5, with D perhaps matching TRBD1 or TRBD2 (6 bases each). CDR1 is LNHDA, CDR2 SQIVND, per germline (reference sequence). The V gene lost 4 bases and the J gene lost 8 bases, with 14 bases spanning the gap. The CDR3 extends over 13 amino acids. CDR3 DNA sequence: TGTGCCAGTAGTAAGGGGAAGGGGGGAACCCAGTACTTC. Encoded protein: CASSKGKGGTQYF.

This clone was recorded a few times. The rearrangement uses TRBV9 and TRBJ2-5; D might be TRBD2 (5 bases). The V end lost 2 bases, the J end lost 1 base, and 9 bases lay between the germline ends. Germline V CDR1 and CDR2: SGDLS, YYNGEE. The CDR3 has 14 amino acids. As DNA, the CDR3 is TGTGCCAGCAGCGTCGGACTCCCCCAAGAGACCCAGTACTTC. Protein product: CASSVGLPQETQYF.

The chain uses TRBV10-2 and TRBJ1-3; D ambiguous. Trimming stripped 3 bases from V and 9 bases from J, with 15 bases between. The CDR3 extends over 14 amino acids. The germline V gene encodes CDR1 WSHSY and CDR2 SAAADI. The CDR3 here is CASSEHQPGVTIYF. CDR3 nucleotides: TGCGCCAGCAGTGAACATCAGCCCGGTGTCACCATATATTTT.

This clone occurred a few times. In DNA, the CDR3 is TGTGCCAGCCGACTAGGACAGGGGGGAACAGATACGCAGTATTTT. Its translation: CASRLGQGGTDTQYF. V usage is TRBV28 and J usage is TRBJ2-3, with TRBD1 matching over 10 bases. Germline CDR1 and CDR2: MDHEN and SYDVKM. CDR3 length equals 15 residues. Trimming removed 8 bases from V and 3 bases from J; junction bases left unmatched: 8.

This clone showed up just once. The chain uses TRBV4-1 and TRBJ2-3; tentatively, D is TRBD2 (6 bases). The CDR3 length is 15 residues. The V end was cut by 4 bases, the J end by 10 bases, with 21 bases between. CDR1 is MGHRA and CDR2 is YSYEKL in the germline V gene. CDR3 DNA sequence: TGCGCCAGCAGCCGCGACGAGAGCGGGTGGGGGTCGCAGTATTTT. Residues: CASSRDESGWGSQYF.

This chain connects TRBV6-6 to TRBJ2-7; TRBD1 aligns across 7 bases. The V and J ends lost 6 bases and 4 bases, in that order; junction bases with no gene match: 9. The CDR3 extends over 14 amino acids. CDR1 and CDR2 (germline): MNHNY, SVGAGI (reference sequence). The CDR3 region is CASSVGTAEYEQYF. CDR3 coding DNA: TGTGCCAGCAGCGTAGGGACAGCGGAATACGAGCAGTACTTC.

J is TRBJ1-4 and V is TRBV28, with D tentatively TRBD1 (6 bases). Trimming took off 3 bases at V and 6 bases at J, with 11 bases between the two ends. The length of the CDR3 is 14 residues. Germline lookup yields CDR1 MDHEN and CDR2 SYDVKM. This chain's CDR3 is CASSFAQGYEKLFF. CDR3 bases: TGTGCCAGCAGTTTTGCACAGGGATATGAAAAACTGTTTTTT.

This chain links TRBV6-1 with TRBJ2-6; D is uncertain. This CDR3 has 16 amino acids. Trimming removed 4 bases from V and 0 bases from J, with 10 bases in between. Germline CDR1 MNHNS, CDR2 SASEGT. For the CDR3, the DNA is TGTGCCAGCAGTGCTCAGAGAAGCTCTGGGGCCAACGTCCTGACTTTC. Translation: CASSAQRSSGANVLTF.

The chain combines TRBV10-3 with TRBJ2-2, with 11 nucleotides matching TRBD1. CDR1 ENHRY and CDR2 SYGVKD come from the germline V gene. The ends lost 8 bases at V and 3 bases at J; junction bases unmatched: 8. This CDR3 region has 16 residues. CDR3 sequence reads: CAISGQGQGDTGELFF. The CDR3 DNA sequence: TGTGCCATCTCCGGCCAGGGACAGGGGGACACCGGGGAGCTGTTTTTT.